This entry lists 5 T cell receptor beta chains sequenced from one sample in a study of T cells in Graves' hyperthyroidism and ophthalmopathy. Researchers amplified the TCR beta CDR3 regions from RNA transcripts. The TCR CDR3 first-round RT-PCR relied on the HTBI primer set. Each CDR3 protein is one row after TCRdb ran MiXCR on the multiplex PCR reads. The data contain roughly 750,000 distinct CDR3 sequences, about 16% of them singletons. Sequenced material: blood. The receptors derive from a man between 18 and 35 years old with Graves' hyperthyroidism.

The rearrangement uses TRBV6-1 and TRBJ1-5; D is undetermined. Per germline, CDR1 MNHNS and CDR2 SASEGT. This CDR3 region has 16 residues. V lost 1 base, J lost 2 bases, and 12 bases lay in between. CDR3 nucleotide sequence: TGTGCCAGCAGTGAAGTGAAGGGCGTCGGCAATCAGCCCCAGCATTTT. Protein product: CASSEVKGVGNQPQHF.

This clonotype occurred a few times. The chain uses TRBV15 and TRBJ2-1; TRBD2 might be the D (6 bases). The CDR3 runs to 14 residues. Germline assignment: CDR1 LNHNV and CDR2 YYDKDF (reference sequence). Trimming took 4 bases from V and 6 from J, leaving 13 bases between them. The CDR3, as DNA: TGTGCCACCAGCACCGGGAGAGGGATCAATGAGCAGTTCTTC. Encoded protein: CATSTGRGINEQFF.

The J gene is TRBJ1-2, the V gene TRBV6-2 or TRBV6-3, with D perhaps matching TRBD1 (5 bases). The CDR3 totals 14 residues. Looked up from germline, CDR1 is MNHEY and CDR2 is SVGEGT. V was cut by 0 bases and J by 3 bases, with 8 bases left in between. The CDR3 protein is CASSYSIGDYGYTF. The CDR3 bases are TGTGCCAGCAGTTACTCTATAGGGGACTATGGCTACACCTTC.

This clonotype was observed a few times. The chain recombines TRBV12-3 or TRBV12-4 with TRBJ2-2; TRBD2 matches at 7 bases. CDR3 size: 16 residues. Trimming removed 1 base from V and 3 bases from J; junction bases left unmatched: 5. Here the CDR3 DNA reads TGTGCCAGCAGTTTAGTCGGGGGGTGGGACACCGGGGAGCTGTTTTTT. Its translation: CASSLVGGWDTGELFF.

This clonotype was seen repeatedly, ten times or more. The chain combines TRBV7-6 with TRBJ2-3; no clear D. V lost 0 bases and J 2 bases, leaving 3 bases between the germline ends. This CDR3 comprises 13 residues. The germline V gene has CDR1 SGHVS and CDR2 FNYEAQ. The CDR3 DNA reads TGTGCCAGCAGCTTAGCCGTCACAGATACGCAGTATTTT. Protein product: CASSLAVTDTQYF. Based on the CDR3 plus reference TRBV7-6 and TRBJ2-3, the full variable domain is GAGVSQSPRYKVTKRGQDVALRCDPISGHVSLYWYRQALGQGPEFLTYFNYEAQQDKSGLPNDRFSAERPEGSISTLTIQRTEQRDSAMYRCASSLAVTDTQYFGPGTRLTVL.